This T cell receptor beta chain was sequenced during a study of T cell responses to AZD1222 COVID-19 vaccine. Overall study: Both about-4-week and about-12-week second-dose recipients were combined. Regarding the study as a whole: Just 5 to 7 people given AZD1222 tested seropositive at baseline. There were repertoire samples only from the period after the peak T cell response.

Concerning this clone: Its target is unknown.

The assay was immunoSEQ multiplex PCR, and TCRdb's table has in-frame clones only and misses some. The data show more than 95,000 clones, 80% to 90% seen once. This CDR3 is 12 amino acids long. V lost 6 bases, J lost 6 bases, and 5 bases stayed unmatched. The V gene's germline CDR1 is MNHEY and CDR2 SVGAGI. The source material was peripheral blood, sampled on day 0 of AZD1222 vaccination. This clonotype was obtained from an adult in good health. V usage is TRBV6-5 and J usage is TRBJ2-7, with 7 bases matching TRBD2. The DNA of the CDR3 is TGTGCCAGCAGCCGCGGGGAGGGCGAGCAGTACTTC. This gives the protein CASSRGEGEQYF.